This TCR beta chain was recorded in a study of radiation and T cells in renal cell carcinoma. Overall study: Nephrectomy followed 15 Gy stereotactic body radiation by 4 weeks.

Method: immunoSEQ multiplex PCR; TCRdb's copy keeps in-frame clones and lacks some. The sample yields 130,000 to 150,000 clones, about 87% seen once. As for time point: baseline pretreatment blood. The treatment here: 15 Gy SBRT to primary tumor, nephrectomy 4 weeks later. Blood was sampled at baseline, 2 weeks and 4 weeks after SBRT. This renal cell carcinoma was of the clear cell type. CDR3 size: 15 residues. The V gene's germline CDR1 is LNHDA and CDR2 SQIVND (reference sequence). V shed 5 bases and J 4 bases; nucleotides not matched to a gene: 5. Of note for this clone: Its antigen is not known.

Study-wide results and limits: No pretreatment tumor biopsies were available for baseline clonotypes.

This chain joins TRBV19 and TRBJ2-5; 12 bases map to TRBD2. Sequences were derived from blood, sampled from a patient whose treatment included radiotherapy and nephrectomy. The sequence derives from a woman in her seventies with renal cell carcinoma. The CDR3 nucleotides are TGTGCCAGTAGTTTAGGACTAGCGGGGTTAGAGACCCAGTACTTC. Its translation: CASSLGLAGLETQYF. The entire variable domain, with the rest obtained from reference TRBV19 and TRBJ2-5, is as follows: DGGITQSPKYLFRKEGQNVTLSCEQNLNHDAMYWYRQDPGQGLRLIYYSQIVNDFQKGDIAEGYSVSREKKESFPLTVTSAQKNPTAFYLCASSLGLAGLETQYFGPGTRLLVL.